This TCR beta chain is drawn from a study of shared clonotypes between healthy human individuals. Study observations and caveats: Larger richness was generally estimated for naive than memory subsets. Several donors held 4.5% to 5% of naive CD4 clonotypes in common.

TCRdb keeps only in-frame clones here, not all; method: immunoSEQ multiplex PCR. This table holds 2,500,000 or so clones, more than 85% found once. Details on this clone: Its antigen is unknown. At one boundary the junction diverges from the germline segment, which might be a read error.

Splitting the CD4+ cells yielded a CD45RA+ naive subset and a CD45RA-negative memory subset. CDR3 length: 18 amino acids. Germline CDR1 SGDLS, CDR2 YYNGEE. The receptor was isolated from a man between 18 and 35 years old in good health. Some clones in this sample may be carry-over from other donors' samples. The specimen sequenced was naive CD4+ T cells from PBMCs. The subset is: CD45RA+ positively selected. J is TRBJ2-2 and V is TRBV9; TRBD2 matches at 13 bases. CDR3 bases: TGTGCCAGCAGCGTTCAGTCCGGGACTAGCGGGAACGCCGGGGAGCTGTTTTTT. This gives the protein CASSVQSGTSGNAGELFF.